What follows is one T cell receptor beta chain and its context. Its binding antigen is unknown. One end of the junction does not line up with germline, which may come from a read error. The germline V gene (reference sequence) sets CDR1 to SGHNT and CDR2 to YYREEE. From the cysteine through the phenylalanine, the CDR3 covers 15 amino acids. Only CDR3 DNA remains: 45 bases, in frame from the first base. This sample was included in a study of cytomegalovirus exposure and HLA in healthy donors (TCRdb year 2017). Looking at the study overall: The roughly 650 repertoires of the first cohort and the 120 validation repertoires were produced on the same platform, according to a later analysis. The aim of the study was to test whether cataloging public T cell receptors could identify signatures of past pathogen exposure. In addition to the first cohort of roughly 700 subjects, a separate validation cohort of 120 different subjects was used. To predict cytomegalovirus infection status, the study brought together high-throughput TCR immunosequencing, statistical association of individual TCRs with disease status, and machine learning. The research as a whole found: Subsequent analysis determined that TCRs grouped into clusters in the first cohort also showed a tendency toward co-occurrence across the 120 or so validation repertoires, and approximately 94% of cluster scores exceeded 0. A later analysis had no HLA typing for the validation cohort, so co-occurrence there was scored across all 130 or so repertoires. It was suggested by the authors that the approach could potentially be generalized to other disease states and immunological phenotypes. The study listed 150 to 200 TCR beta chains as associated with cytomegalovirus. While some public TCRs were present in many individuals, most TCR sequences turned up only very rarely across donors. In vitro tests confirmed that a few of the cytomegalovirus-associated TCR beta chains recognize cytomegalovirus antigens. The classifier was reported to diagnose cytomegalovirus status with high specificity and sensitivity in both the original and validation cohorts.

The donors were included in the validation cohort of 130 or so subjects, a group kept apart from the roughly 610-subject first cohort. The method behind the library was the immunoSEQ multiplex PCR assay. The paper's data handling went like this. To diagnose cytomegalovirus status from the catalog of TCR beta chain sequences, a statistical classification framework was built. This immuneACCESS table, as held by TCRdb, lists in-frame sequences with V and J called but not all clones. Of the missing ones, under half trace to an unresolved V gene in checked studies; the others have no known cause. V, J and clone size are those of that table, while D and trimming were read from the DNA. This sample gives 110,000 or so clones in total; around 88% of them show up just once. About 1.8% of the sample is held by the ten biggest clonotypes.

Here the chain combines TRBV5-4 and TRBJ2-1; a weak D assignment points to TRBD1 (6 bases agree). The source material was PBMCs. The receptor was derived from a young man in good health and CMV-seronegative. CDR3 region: CASSLDSPSYNEQFF. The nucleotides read TGTGCCAGCAGTTTGGACAGTCCCTCCTACAATGAGCAGTTCTTC. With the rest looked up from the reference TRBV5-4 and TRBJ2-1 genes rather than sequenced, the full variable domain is ETGVTQSPTHLIKTRGQQVTLRCSSQSGHNTVSWYQQALGQGPQFIFQYYREEENGRGNFPPRFSGLQFPNYSSELNVNALELDDSALYLCASSLDSPSYNEQFFGPGTRLTVL.